The 16 T cell receptor beta chains in this list originate from one sample, sequenced in a study of blood T cell repertoires in COVID-19. Repertoires were generated with immunoSEQ multiplex PCR, while TCRdb's copy carries only in-frame clones and drops some. The top ten clones hold about 3.1% of a sample with fewer than 300,000 clones, about three quarters of them seen once. The sequenced material came from peripheral blood. The receptors derive from an elderly woman with acute or convalescent COVID-19.

This chain connects TRBV4-3 to TRBJ2-2, with 13 nucleotides matching TRBD2. The CDR3 sequence is 19 residues long. After removal of 4 bases from V and 3 bases from J, the junction contained 11 bases not matched to a gene. From germline, CDR1 is LGHNA and CDR2 YSLEER. This CDR3 is CASSPPPGTSGIYTGELFF. CDR3 DNA: TGCGCCAGCAGCCCCCCGCCCGGGACTAGCGGGATCTACACCGGGGAGCTGTTTTTT.

The chain uses TRBV7-9 and TRBJ2-5, with D uncertain. V dropped 0 bases and J dropped 4 bases, with 12 bases sitting between them. The CDR3 consists of 15 residues. Germline CDR1 and CDR2: SEHNR and FQNEAQ (reference sequence). The CDR3 DNA follows: TGTGCCAGCAGCTTAGCTCTACCGACAAGAGAGACCCAGTACTTC. This encodes CASSLALPTRETQYF.

The J gene is TRBJ2-1, the V gene TRBV11-3, with 12 bases identical to TRBD2. V lost 4 bases, J lost 5 bases, and 3 bases stayed unmatched. The CDR3 sequence is 15 residues long. CDR1 is SGHNT and CDR2 is YENEEA in the germline V gene. The CDR3 protein is CASSSGLAGHNEQFF. The CDR3, as DNA: TGTGCCAGCAGCTCCGGACTAGCGGGACACAATGAGCAGTTCTTC.

This sequence joins TRBV6-5 and TRBJ2-7, with 8 bases aligning to TRBD2. V lost 0 bases to trimming and J lost 0 bases; unmatched junction nucleotides: 1. The CDR3 has 15 amino acids. Germline V gene lookup returns CDR1 MNHEY and CDR2 SVGAGI. CDR3 DNA sequence: TGTGCCAGCAGTTACTCGACTAGCGTCTCCTACGAGCAGTACTTC. It translates to CASSYSTSVSYEQYF.

This clone was recorded once. The gene calls are TRBV7-2 and TRBJ2-7, with D possibly being TRBD2 (7 bases). The CDR3 is made up of 14 amino acids. Trimming pared 5 bases from V and 7 bases from J, leaving 18 bases between. Germline loops: CDR1 SGHTA, CDR2 FQGNSA. CDR3: CASSAARGPREQYF. The CDR3 bases are TGTGCCAGCAGCGCCGCGCGGGGGCCTAGAGAGCAGTACTTC.

This chain's CDR3 is CASSKLASGDNEQFF. The CDR3 DNA is TGTGCCAGCAGCAAATTGGCTAGCGGAGACAATGAGCAGTTCTTC. The rearrangement joins TRBV21-1 to TRBJ2-1; the table's D call of TRBD2 was not tested on the DNA. TRBV21-1 is a recognized pseudogene. The CDR3 has 15 amino acids.

J is TRBJ2-2 and V is TRBV4-3; possible D gene TRBD1, 8 bases. The length of the CDR3 is 16 residues. Looked up from germline, CDR1 is LGHNA and CDR2 is YSLEER. V lost 0 bases and J 5 bases, leaving 13 bases between the germline ends. The CDR3 coding sequence is TGCGCCAGCAGCCAAGATGACAGGGGACTAACCGGGGAGCTGTTTTTT. Its translation: CASSQDDRGLTGELFF.

The chain is built from TRBV5-4 and TRBJ2-5; TRBD1 matches at 11 bases. Germline V gene sequence: CDR1 SGHNT, CDR2 YYREEE (reference sequence). The CDR3 consists of 17 residues. The V and J ends lost 4 bases and 4 bases, in that order; junction bases with no gene match: 12. The CDR3 is CASSQDPGTGGGETQYF. The CDR3 DNA reads as TGTGCCAGCAGCCAGGACCCCGGGACAGGGGGGGGAGAGACCCAGTACTTC.

V and J are TRBV30 and TRBJ2-6, with a weak D call TRBD2 (5 bases). V gave up 3 bases and J gave up 2 bases, with 17 bases separating them. In germline, CDR1 is GTSNPN, CDR2 SVGIG (reference sequence). The CDR3 runs 17 residues. The CDR3 sequence is CAWSPSGRTAGANVLTF. DNA for the CDR3: TGTGCCTGGAGCCCTAGTGGGAGAACCGCTGGGGCCAACGTCCTGACTTTC.

This rearrangement joins TRBV29-1 to TRBJ2-7; 10 positions match TRBD2. V gave up 1 base and J gave up 6 bases; unmatched junction bases: 3. Germline V gives CDR1 SQVTM, CDR2 ANQGSEA. The CDR3 totals 13 residues. Here the CDR3 DNA reads TGCAGCGTTGAAGTAGCGGGAGGCGGCGAGCAGTACTTC. Translation: CSVEVAGGGEQYF.

The chain combines TRBV27 with TRBJ2-1; TRBD1 matches at 11 bases. The CDR3 has 16 residues. CDR1 and CDR2 (germline): MNHEY, SMNVEV (reference sequence). After removal of 6 bases from V and 6 bases from J, the junction contained 10 bases not matched to a gene. The CDR3 protein is CASSPLGQGAGNEQFF. The CDR3 DNA reads TGTGCCAGCAGCCCCCTAGGACAGGGGGCGGGCAATGAGCAGTTCTTC.

This chain links TRBV15 with TRBJ1-5; the D gene is possibly TRBD1 (5 bases). The V gene's germline CDR1 is LNHNV and CDR2 YYDKDF (reference sequence). This CDR3 has 15 residues. Between the trimmed V and J ends, which lost 0 bases and 5 bases, there was a span of 11 bases. The CDR3 sequence is CATSRDADTDQPQHF. DNA of the CDR3: TGTGCCACCAGCAGAGATGCGGACACCGATCAGCCCCAGCATTTT.

V usage is TRBV19 and J usage is TRBJ1-3, with no clear D. The V gene lost 7 bases and the J gene lost 0 bases, with 16 bases spanning the gap. The CDR3 runs to 16 residues. Germline-derived CDR1 and CDR2 are LNHDA and SQIVND (reference sequence). The CDR3 DNA reads as TGTGCCAGTATGCCCCCATGGGCGAACTCTGGAAACACCATATATTTT. Encoded protein: CASMPPWANSGNTIYF.

Notes on this clone: The germline gene is not matched at one end of the junction; a read error may be the cause. The chain links TRBV5-6 to TRBJ2-5; 8 bases agree with TRBD1. The CDR3 spans 13 residues. CDR1 SGHDT and CDR2 YYEEEE come from the germline V gene. This CDR3 is CASSLGQGRAGNF. The CDR3 region has the DNA TGTGCCAGCAGCTTGGGACAGGGGCGAGCCGGCAACTTC.

This clone has just a few counts. The J gene is TRBJ2-1, the V gene TRBV4-3; 8 bases match TRBD2. CDR1 is LGHNA, CDR2 YSLEER, per germline. CDR3 size: 15 residues. V lost 0 bases and J lost 4; bases outside the gene matches: 2. CDR3 loop: CASSQERGVYNEQFF. The CDR3 DNA follows: TGCGCCAGCAGCCAAGAGCGGGGGGTTTACAATGAGCAGTTCTTC.

The genes are TRBV3-1 (or the pseudogene TRBV3-2) and TRBJ1-1; 10 positions agree with TRBD1. The germline V gene encodes CDR1 LGHDT and CDR2 YNNKEL (reference sequence). The CDR3 consists of 15 residues. V was pared by 1 base and J by 6 bases, with 5 bases of the junction left unmatched. The CDR3 spells CASSQVGQGGSEAFF. The CDR3 bases are TGTGCCAGCAGCCAAGTTGGACAGGGGGGGTCTGAAGCTTTCTTT.